This TCR beta chain was captured by sequencing in a study of blood T cell repertoires in COVID-19. In the study overall: PBMCs, B-cell-depleted T cells, or T cells were the source of the cDNA or gDNA that made up the material.

Here immunoSEQ multiplex PCR was the method, and the copy in TCRdb shows in-frame clones only, minus some. The sample comprises 300,000 to 350,000 clones, approximately 88% of which are singletons, and 5% rests with the top ten. The CDR3 has 14 amino acids. V dropped 3 bases and J dropped 4; count of bases not matched to a gene: 3. Germline-derived CDR1 and CDR2 are DFQATT and SNEGSKA (reference sequence). Participants were aged roughly 18 to 89 years from more than 20 US areas. Cohorts were assigned according to the clinical history that participants reported. The specimen was PBMCs or T cells enriched from blood (not recorded which). The sequence was collected from a man aged 25-45 years who had recovered from COVID-19. The chain links TRBV20-1 to TRBJ2-1, with 10 bases that match TRBD2. CDR3 sequence (DNA): TGCAGTGCTAGTTCGACTAGCGGGTACAATGAGCAGTTCTTC. Its protein product is CSASSTSGYNEQFF.